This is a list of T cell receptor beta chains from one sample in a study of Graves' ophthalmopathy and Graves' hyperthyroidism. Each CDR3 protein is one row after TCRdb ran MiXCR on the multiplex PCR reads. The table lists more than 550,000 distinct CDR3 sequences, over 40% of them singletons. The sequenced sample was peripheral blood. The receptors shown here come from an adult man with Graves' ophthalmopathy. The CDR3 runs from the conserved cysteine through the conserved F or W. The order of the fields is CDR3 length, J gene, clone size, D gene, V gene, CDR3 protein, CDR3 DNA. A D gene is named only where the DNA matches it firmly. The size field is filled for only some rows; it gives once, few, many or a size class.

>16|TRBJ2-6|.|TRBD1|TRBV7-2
CASSLEGARGANVLTF
TGTGCCAGCAGTTTAGAGGGGGCGAGGGGGGCCAACGTCCTGACTTTC
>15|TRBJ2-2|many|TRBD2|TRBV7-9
CASSLSGSNTGELFF
TGTGCCAGCAGCTTAAGCGGGAGCAACACCGGGGAGCTGTTTTTT
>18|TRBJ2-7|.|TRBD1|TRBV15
CATSSPDRGRTSSYEQYF
TGTGCCACCAGCAGTCCAGACAGGGGGCGGACGAGCTCCTACGAGCAGTACTTC
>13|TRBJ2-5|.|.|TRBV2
CASIALGRETQYF
TGTGCCAGCATCGCTTTGGGCCGGGAGACCCAGTACTTC
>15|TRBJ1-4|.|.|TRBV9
CASSVGLAGSEKLFF
TGTGCCAGCAGCGTAGGGCTAGCGGGGTCTGAAAAACTGTTTTTT
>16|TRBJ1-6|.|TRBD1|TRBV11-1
CASRLASGTVNSPLHF
TGTGCCAGCCGCTTAGCTTCCGGGACAGTAAATTCACCCCTCCACTTT
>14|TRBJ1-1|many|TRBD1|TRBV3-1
CASSQNDRGLRAFF
TGTGCCAGCAGCCAAAACGACAGGGGGCTACGGGCTTTCTTT
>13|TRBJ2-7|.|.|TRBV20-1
CSGKVGNSYEQYF
TGCAGTGGGAAAGTGGGGAACTCCTACGAGCAGTACTTC
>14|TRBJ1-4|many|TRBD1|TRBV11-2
CASSSPNRGEKLFF
TGTGCCAGCAGCTCCCCCAACAGGGGTGAAAAACTGTTTTTT
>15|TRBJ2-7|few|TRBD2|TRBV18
CASSAGEGSGDEQYF
TGTGCCAGCTCAGCCGGGGAGGGGTCCGGTGACGAGCAGTACTTC
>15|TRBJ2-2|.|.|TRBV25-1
CASSFSGPNTGELFF
TGTGCCAGCAGCTTTAGCGGACCCAACACCGGGGAGCTGTTTTTT
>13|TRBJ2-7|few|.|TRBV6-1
CASDGDRPYEQYF
TGTGCCAGCGACGGAGATAGACCCTACGAGCAGTACTTC
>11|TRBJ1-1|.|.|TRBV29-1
CAWGRGPEAFF
TGTGCCTGGGGCCGGGGCCCTGAAGCTTTCTTT
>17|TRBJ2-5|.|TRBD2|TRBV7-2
CASSLAGGLAGGGAQYF
TGTGCCAGCAGCTTAGCGGGGGGACTAGCGGGGGGGGGGGCCCAGTACTTC
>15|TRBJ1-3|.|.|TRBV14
CASSQDQDSGNTIYF
TGTGCCAGCAGCCAAGATCAGGACTCTGGAAACACCATATATTTT
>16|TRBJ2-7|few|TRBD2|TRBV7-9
CASSHRSGRGVYEQYF
TGTGCCAGCAGTCACCGTAGCGGGAGGGGCGTCTACGAGCAGTACTTC
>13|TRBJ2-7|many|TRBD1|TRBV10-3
CAISERTGYEQYF
TGTGCCATCAGTGAGAGGACAGGCTACGAGCAGTACTTC